The next 4 T cell receptor beta chains were all read from a single sample in a study of CD8 T cells in Susac syndrome. With random hexamers, roughly 0.5 to 1 ug RNA was reverse transcribed. MiXCR, applied by TCRdb to the immunoSEQ multiplex PCR reads, yields one record per CDR3 protein. The data show 250,000 to 300,000 distinct CDR3 sequences, almost 85% seen once. Input material: CD8+ T cells from PBMCs. These receptors were obtained from a human donor with multiple sclerosis.

The chain has TRBV30 and TRBJ2-7; 11 nucleotides line up with TRBD1. V was pared by 3 bases and J by 3 bases, with 10 bases of the junction left unmatched. The CDR3 spans 16 residues. Germline V gene lookup returns CDR1 GTSNPN and CDR2 SVGIG (reference sequence). CDR3 bases: TGTGCCTGGAGCCCCTCCGCCGGGACAGGGGGCTACGAGCAGTACTTC. Its translation: CAWSPSAGTGGYEQYF. Combining the CDR3 with reference TRBV30 and TRBJ2-7 gives the whole variable domain SQTIHQWPATLVQPVGSPLSLECTVEGTSNPNLYWYRQAAGRGLQLLFYSVGIGQISSEVPQNLSASRPQDRQFILSSKKLLLSDSGFYLCAWSPSAGTGGYEQYFGPGTRLTVT.

This sequence joins TRBV7-2 and TRBJ2-7; 8 bases line up with TRBD1. Per the germline V gene, CDR1 is SGHTA and CDR2 is FQGNSA. This CDR3 region has 13 residues. Trimming removed 3 bases from V and 3 bases from J; junction bases left unmatched: 1. In DNA, the CDR3 is TGTGCCAGCAGCTTTACAGGGGGCTACGAGCAGTACTTC. Its translation is CASSFTGGYEQYF.

The J gene is TRBJ2-1, the V gene TRBV7-9; D uncertain. Germline V gene data show CDR1 as SEHNR and CDR2 as FQNEAQ (reference sequence). The CDR3 is 15 amino acids. Deletions cut 3 bases from V and 2 bases from J, with 11 bases between. The CDR3: CASSFRAGTYNEQFF. The CDR3 DNA sequence: TGTGCCAGCAGCTTCCGAGCAGGAACCTACAATGAGCAGTTCTTC.

The V call is TRBV18, the J call TRBJ1-1; 8 bases align to TRBD1. Germline V gene lookup returns CDR1 KGHSH and CDR2 LQKENI. The length of the CDR3 is 17 residues. Trimming at V came to 2 bases and at J to 0 bases, leaving 8 bases not matched to a gene. For the CDR3, the DNA is TGTGCCAGCTCACCAAATTCTCCGGACAGGGTGAACACTGAAGCTTTCTTT. Protein product: CASSPNSPDRVNTEAFF.